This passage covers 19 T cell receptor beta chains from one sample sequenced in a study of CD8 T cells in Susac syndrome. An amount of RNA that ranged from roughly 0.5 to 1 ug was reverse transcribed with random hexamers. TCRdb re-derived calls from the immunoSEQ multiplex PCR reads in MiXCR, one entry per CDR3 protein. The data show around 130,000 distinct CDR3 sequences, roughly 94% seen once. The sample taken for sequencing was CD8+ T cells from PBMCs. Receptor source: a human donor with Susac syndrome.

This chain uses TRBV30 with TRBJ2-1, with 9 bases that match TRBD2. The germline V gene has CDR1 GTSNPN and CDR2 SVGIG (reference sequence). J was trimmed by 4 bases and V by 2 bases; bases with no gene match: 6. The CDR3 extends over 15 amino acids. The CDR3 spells CAWSQSGGIYNEQFF. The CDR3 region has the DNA TGTGCCTGGAGTCAGAGCGGGGGGATTTACAATGAGCAGTTCTTC.

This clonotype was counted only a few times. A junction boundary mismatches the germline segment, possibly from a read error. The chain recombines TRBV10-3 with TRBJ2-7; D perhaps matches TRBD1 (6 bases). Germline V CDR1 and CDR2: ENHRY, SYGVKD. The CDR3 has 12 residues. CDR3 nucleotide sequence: TGTGCCTCATCGACAGGCTCCTATGAGCAGTACTTC. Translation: CASSTGSYEQYF.

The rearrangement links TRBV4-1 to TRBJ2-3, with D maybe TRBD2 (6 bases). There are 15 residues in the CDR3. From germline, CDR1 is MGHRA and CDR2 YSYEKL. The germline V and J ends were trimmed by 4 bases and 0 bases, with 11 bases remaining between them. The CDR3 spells CASSLAAGSTDTQYF. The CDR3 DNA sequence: TGCGCCAGCAGCCTAGCGGCAGGGAGCACAGATACGCAGTATTTT.

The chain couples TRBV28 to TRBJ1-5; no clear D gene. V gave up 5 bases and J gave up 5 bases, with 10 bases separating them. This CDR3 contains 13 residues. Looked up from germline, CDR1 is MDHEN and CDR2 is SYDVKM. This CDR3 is CASSLTSYQPQHF. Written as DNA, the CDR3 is TGTGCCAGCAGTCTCACTTCTTATCAGCCCCAGCATTTT.

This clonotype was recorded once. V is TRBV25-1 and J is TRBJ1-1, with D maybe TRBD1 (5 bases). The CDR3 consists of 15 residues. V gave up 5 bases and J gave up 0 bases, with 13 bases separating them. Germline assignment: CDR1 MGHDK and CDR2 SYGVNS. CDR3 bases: TGTGCCAGCAGTCGGAGGAGGGGAATGAACACTGAAGCTTTCTTT. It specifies CASSRRRGMNTEAFF. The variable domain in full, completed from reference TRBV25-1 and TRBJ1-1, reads EADIYQTPRYLVIGTGKKITLECSQTMGHDKMYWYQQDPGMELHLIHYSYGVNSTEKGDLSSESTVSRIRTEHFPLTLESARPSHTSQYLCASSRRRGMNTEAFFGQGTRLTVV.

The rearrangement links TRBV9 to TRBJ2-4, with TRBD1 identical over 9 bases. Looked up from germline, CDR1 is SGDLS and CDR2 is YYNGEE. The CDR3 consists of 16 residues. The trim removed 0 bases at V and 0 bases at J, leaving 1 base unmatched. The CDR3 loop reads CASSVEGQGAKNIQYF. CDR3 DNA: TGTGCCAGCAGCGTAGAGGGACAGGGAGCCAAAAACATTCAGTACTTC.

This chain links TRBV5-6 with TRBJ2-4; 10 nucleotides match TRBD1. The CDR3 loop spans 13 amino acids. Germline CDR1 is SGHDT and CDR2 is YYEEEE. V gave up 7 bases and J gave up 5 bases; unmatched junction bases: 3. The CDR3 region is CASEGTGENIQYF. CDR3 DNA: TGTGCCAGCGAGGGGACAGGGGAAAACATTCAGTACTTC.

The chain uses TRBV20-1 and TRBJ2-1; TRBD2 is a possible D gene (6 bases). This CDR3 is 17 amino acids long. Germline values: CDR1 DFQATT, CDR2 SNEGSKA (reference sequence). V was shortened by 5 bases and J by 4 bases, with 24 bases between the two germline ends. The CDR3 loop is CSARARHGGRLYNEQFF. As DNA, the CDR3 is TGCAGTGCTCGTGCCCGACACGGAGGGCGGCTTTACAATGAGCAGTTCTTC.

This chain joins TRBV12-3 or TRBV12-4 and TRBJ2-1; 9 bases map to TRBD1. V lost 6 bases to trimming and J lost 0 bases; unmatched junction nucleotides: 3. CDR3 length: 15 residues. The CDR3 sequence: CASSEQGASYNEQFF. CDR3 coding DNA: TGTGCCAGCAGCGAACAGGGGGCCTCCTACAATGAGCAGTTCTTC.

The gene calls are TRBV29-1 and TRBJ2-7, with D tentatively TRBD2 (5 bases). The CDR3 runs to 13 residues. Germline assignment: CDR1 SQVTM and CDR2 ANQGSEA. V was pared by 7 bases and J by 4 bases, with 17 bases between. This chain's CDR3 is CSGSDSTNYEQYF. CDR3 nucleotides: TGCAGCGGGTCGGACTCGACGAATTACGAGCAGTACTTC.

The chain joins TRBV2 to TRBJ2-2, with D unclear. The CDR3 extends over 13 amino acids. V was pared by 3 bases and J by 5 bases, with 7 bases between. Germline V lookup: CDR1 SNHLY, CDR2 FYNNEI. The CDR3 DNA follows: TGTGCCAGCAGTGAGATTCAGACCGGGGAGCTGTTTTTT. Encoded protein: CASSEIQTGELFF.

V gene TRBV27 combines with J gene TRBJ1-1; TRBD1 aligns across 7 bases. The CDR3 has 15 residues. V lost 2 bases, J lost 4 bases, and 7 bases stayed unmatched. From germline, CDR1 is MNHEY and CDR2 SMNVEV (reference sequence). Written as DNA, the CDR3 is TGTGCCAGCAGTTTACTTGACAGGGCCAGCACTGAAGCTTTCTTT. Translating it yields CASSLLDRASTEAFF.

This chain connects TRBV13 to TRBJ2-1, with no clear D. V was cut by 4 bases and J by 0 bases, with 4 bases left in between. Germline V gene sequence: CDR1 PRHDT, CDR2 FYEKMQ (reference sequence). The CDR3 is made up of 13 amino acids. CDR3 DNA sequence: TGTGCCAGCAGCTGGAGCTCCTACAATGAGCAGTTCTTC. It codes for CASSWSSYNEQFF.

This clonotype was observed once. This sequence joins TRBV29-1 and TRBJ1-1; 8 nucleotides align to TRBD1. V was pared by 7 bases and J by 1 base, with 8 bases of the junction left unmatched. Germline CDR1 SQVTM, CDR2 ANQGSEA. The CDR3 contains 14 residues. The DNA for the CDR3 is TGCAGCGCCTCTCCAGGGGGCGCGAACACTGAAGCTTTCTTT. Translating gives CSASPGGANTEAFF.

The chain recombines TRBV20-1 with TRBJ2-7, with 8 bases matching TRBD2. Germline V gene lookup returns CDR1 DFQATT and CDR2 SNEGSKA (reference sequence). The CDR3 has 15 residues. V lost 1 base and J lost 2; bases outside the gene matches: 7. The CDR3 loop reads CSARGTGGTTYEQYF. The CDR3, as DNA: TGCAGTGCTAGAGGAACGGGGGGGACAACCTACGAGCAGTACTTC.

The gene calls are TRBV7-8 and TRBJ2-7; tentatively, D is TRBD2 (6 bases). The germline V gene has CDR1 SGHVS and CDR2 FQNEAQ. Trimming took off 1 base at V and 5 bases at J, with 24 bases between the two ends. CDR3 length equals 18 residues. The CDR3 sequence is CASSLVGLAPPGVNEQYF. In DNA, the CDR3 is TGTGCCAGCAGCTTAGTTGGTTTAGCGCCCCCGGGGGTGAACGAGCAGTACTTC.

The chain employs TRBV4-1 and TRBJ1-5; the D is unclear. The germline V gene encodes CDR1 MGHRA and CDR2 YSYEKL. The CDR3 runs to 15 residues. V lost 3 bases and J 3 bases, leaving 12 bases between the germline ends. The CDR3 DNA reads TGCGCCAGCAGCCAGGTGGCGGGGTACAATCAGCCCCAGCATTTT. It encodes CASSQVAGYNQPQHF.

The CDR3 spells CSVGTGSTDTQYF. The CDR3 nucleotides are TGCAGCGTTGGGACTGGAAGCACAGATACGCAGTATTTT. This sequence joins TRBV29-1 and TRBJ2-3; tentative D call: TRBD2 (5 bases). Trimming cost V 4 bases and J 0 bases, with 8 bases left between them. The germline V gene encodes CDR1 SQVTM and CDR2 ANQGSEA. There are 13 residues in the CDR3.

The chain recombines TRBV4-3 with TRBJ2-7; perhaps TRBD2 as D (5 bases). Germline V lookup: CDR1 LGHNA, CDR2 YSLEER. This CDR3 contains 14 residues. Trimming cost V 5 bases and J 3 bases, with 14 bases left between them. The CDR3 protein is CASSKGSGYYEQYF. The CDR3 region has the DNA TGCGCCAGCAGCAAAGGGTCGGGGTACTACGAGCAGTACTTC.